This entry lists 20 T cell receptor beta chains sequenced from one sample in a study of T cell responses to AZD1222 COVID-19 vaccine. Libraries were prepared by immunoSEQ multiplex PCR; TCRdb keeps only in-frame clonotypes and omits some of them. This table holds over 100,000 clones, 88% found once. The sequences come from peripheral blood, collected on day 0 of AZD1222 vaccination. Receptor source: an adult in good health.

The chain combines TRBV19 with TRBJ2-7; no clear D. Germline assignment: CDR1 LNHDA and CDR2 SQIVND (reference sequence). The CDR3 contains 14 residues. The V end was cut by 4 bases, the J end by 6 bases, with 16 bases between. Here the CDR3 DNA reads TGTGCCAGTAGTAGTCGACCAGGATCCGTCGAGCAGTACTTC. Translating it yields CASSSRPGSVEQYF.

The V and J genes are TRBV9 and TRBJ2-7, with TRBD1 matching 9 bases. The CDR3 is made up of 14 amino acids. Germline V lookup: CDR1 SGDLS, CDR2 YYNGEE. V lost 0 bases to trimming and J lost 5 bases; unmatched junction nucleotides: 3. The CDR3 DNA follows: TGTGCCAGCAGCGTAGGGGACAGGGACCACGAGCAGTACTTC. This translates into CASSVGDRDHEQYF.

V gene TRBV7-6 combines with J gene TRBJ2-7; 8 bases line up with TRBD1. The CDR3 extends over 13 amino acids. From germline, CDR1 is SGHVS and CDR2 FNYEAQ. The V and J ends lost 4 bases and 6 bases, in that order; junction bases with no gene match: 5. The CDR3 DNA reads as TGTGCCAGCAGCTCATGGACAGGGAGCGAGCAGTACTTC. Translated, it gives CASSSWTGSEQYF.

The genes are TRBV28 and TRBJ1-1, with TRBD1 matching 7 bases. Germline V CDR1 and CDR2: MDHEN, SYDVKM. V shed 4 bases, J shed 6 bases, and the junction held 8 bases outside the gene matches. The CDR3 consists of 14 residues. The CDR3 reads CASSSKTGRPEAFF. The DNA of the CDR3 is TGTGCCAGCAGTTCCAAGACAGGGAGGCCTGAAGCTTTCTTT.

The chain couples TRBV6-4 to TRBJ2-3; TRBD1 might be the D (7 bases). V gave up 3 bases and J gave up 3 bases, with 13 bases separating them. CDR1 is MRHNA and CDR2 is SNTAGT in the germline V gene. The CDR3 extends over 15 amino acids. This chain's CDR3 is CASSESRGETDTQYF. CDR3 DNA sequence: TGTGCCAGCAGTGAATCCAGGGGGGAGACAGATACGCAGTATTTT.

The V call is TRBV2, the J call TRBJ1-2; 7 nucleotides align to TRBD1. Germline V gene sequence: CDR1 SNHLY, CDR2 FYNNEI. The J segment lost 1 base and the V segment lost 6 bases, leaving 11 bases of the junction unmatched. This CDR3 is built from 16 residues. The CDR3 region is CASRPQGQRLNYGYTF. As DNA, the CDR3 is TGTGCCAGCAGGCCACAGGGGCAGCGGCTTAACTATGGCTACACCTTC.

The genes are TRBV4-3 and TRBJ1-2, with D tentatively TRBD1 (6 bases). The germline CDR1 and CDR2 sequences are LGHNA and YSLEER. The CDR3 totals 16 residues. Trimming cost V 0 bases and J 7 bases, with 18 bases left between them. The CDR3 protein is CASSQEYRGGIPGYTF. The CDR3, as DNA: TGCGCCAGCAGCCAAGAATACCGGGGGGGCATTCCTGGCTACACCTTC.

The V and J genes are TRBV5-1 and TRBJ2-1, with D perhaps matching TRBD1 (6 bases). Trimming shortened V by 3 bases and J by 4 bases, and 8 bases separated the two germline ends. The CDR3 has 13 amino acids. Per germline, CDR1 SGHRS and CDR2 YFSETQ. The CDR3 DNA reads as TGCGCCAGCAGCTCAGGACAGTACAATGAGCAGTTCTTC. This gives the protein CASSSGQYNEQFF.

The chain couples TRBV7-2 to TRBJ1-1, with 7 bases identical to TRBD1. Losses at the gene ends were 5 bases for V and 5 bases for J; bases not matched to a gene: 11. The CDR3 loop spans 15 amino acids. The germline CDR1 and CDR2 sequences are SGHTA and FQGNSA. CDR3 in amino acids: CASSPRQGRGTEAFF. The CDR3 DNA is TGTGCCAGCAGCCCCAGACAGGGAAGAGGTACTGAAGCTTTCTTT.

The chain recombines TRBV6-2 or TRBV6-3 with TRBJ1-4; D is undetermined. The CDR3 loop spans 16 amino acids. Germline CDR1 MNHEY, CDR2 SVGEGT. Trimming took off 0 bases at V and 0 bases at J, with 8 bases between the two ends. In DNA form, the CDR3 reads TGTGCCAGCAGTTACTCTTACCTTGCAACTAATGAAAAACTGTTTTTT. Translated: CASSYSYLATNEKLFF.

This sequence joins TRBV19 and TRBJ1-2, with unresolved D. CDR1 and CDR2 from the germline V gene are LNHDA and SQIVND (reference sequence). The CDR3 spans 15 residues. V lost 2 bases and J lost 0, with 10 bases in between. CDR3 sequence (DNA): TGTGCCAGTAGTATAAAGGCCAGAGCTAACTATGGCTACACCTTC. Translating it yields CASSIKARANYGYTF.

This chain uses TRBV21-1 with TRBJ1-6; the table names TRBD1, a call not compared with the DNA. TRBV21-1 is noted as a pseudogene. The CDR3 runs to 17 residues. The CDR3 sequence is CASSKKRDSSYNSPLHF. The CDR3 DNA sequence: TGTGCCAGCAGCAAAAAAAGGGACAGCTCCTATAATTCACCCCTCCACTTT.

About this clone itself: Within the sample, other DNA sequences also encode this same CDR3. This rearrangement joins TRBV15 to TRBJ2-6; a possible D gene is TRBD2 (6 bases). The length of the CDR3 is 15 residues. CDR1 and CDR2 from the germline V gene are LNHNV and YYDKDF (reference sequence). V was cut by 5 bases and J by 1 base, with 9 bases left in between. CDR3 region: CATSSGGSGANVLTF. Here the CDR3 DNA reads TGTGCCACCAGCTCCGGGGGATCTGGGGCCAACGTCCTGACTTTC. Filled out from reference TRBV15 and TRBJ2-6, the complete variable domain reads DAMVIQNPRYQVTQFGKPVTLSCSQTLNHNVMYWYQQKSSQAPKLLFHYYDKDFNNEADTPDNFQSRRPNTSFCFLDIRSPGLGDTAMYLCATSSGGSGANVLTFGAGSRLTVL.

The rearrangement links TRBV24-1 to TRBJ2-3, with a weak D call TRBD2 (5 bases). There are 15 residues in the CDR3. The germline gives CDR1 KGHDR, CDR2 SFDVKD. V lost 2 bases and J 4 bases, leaving 12 bases between the germline ends. CDR3 amino acids: CATSDSPSSPDTQYF. The DNA of the CDR3 is TGTGCCACCAGTGATTCCCCCTCTAGCCCAGATACGCAGTATTTT.

The J gene is TRBJ1-1, the V gene TRBV6-6; no clear D. Per germline, CDR1 MNHNY and CDR2 SVGAGI (reference sequence). The CDR3 covers 12 residues. V lost 8 bases and J lost 4, with 11 bases in between. The CDR3 protein is CASSGGFTEAFF. CDR3 bases: TGTGCCAGCTCGGGAGGCTTCACTGAAGCTTTCTTT.

The genes are TRBV10-3 and TRBJ1-1; D unclear. The CDR3 has 13 amino acids. Trimming removed 6 bases at V and 2 bases at J, with 10 bases between. The germline gives CDR1 ENHRY, CDR2 SYGVKD. CDR3 sequence: CAIRPDGNTEAFF. Here the CDR3 DNA reads TGTGCCATCAGACCGGACGGAAACACTGAAGCTTTCTTT.

J is TRBJ1-4 and V is TRBV9, with D tentatively TRBD1 (5 bases). In germline, CDR1 is SGDLS, CDR2 YYNGEE. V was shortened by 2 bases and J by 10 bases, with 15 bases between the two germline ends. The CDR3 contains 14 residues. For the CDR3, the DNA is TGTGCCAGCAGCGTCGGGACGGGCGTGGCAAAACTGTTTTTT. It encodes CASSVGTGVAKLFF.

The rearrangement joins TRBV18 to TRBJ1-2, with unresolved D. Per the germline V gene, CDR1 is KGHSH and CDR2 is LQKENI. The CDR3 has 14 amino acids. V lost 3 bases and J lost 4, with 12 bases in between. As DNA, the CDR3 is TGTGCCAGCTCACCCTGGCAGGCGTTCTATGGCTACACCTTC. It encodes CASSPWQAFYGYTF.

The chain has TRBV27 and TRBJ2-7; a weak D match, TRBD1 (6 bases). Germline assignment: CDR1 MNHEY and CDR2 SMNVEV (reference sequence). The CDR3 extends over 14 amino acids. The V gene lost 6 bases and the J gene lost 0 bases, with 12 bases spanning the gap. This CDR3 reads CASSPGHSSYEQYF. In DNA form, the CDR3 reads TGTGCCAGCAGCCCGGGACATAGCTCCTACGAGCAGTACTTC.

J is TRBJ2-2 and V is TRBV6-5; D possibly corresponds to TRBD1 (5 bases). CDR3 length: 13 amino acids. Looked up from germline, CDR1 is MNHEY and CDR2 is SVGAGI. This CDR3 reads CAVRTHNTGELFF. CDR3 coding DNA: TGTGCAGTCCGGACACATAACACCGGGGAGCTGTTTTTT.